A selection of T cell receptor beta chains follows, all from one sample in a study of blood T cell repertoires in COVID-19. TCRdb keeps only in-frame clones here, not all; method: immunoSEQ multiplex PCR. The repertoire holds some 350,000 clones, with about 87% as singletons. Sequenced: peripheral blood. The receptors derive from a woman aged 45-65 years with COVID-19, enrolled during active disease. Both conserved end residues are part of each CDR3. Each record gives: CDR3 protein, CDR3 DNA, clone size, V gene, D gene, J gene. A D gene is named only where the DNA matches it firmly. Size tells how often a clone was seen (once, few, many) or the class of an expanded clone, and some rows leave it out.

CASSAAPFGEQYF	TGTGCCAGCAGCGCGGCCCCATTCGGCGAGCAGTACTTC	NA	TRBV11-3	NA	TRBJ2-7
CASSLDNEQFF	TGTGCCAGCAGCCTCGACAATGAGCAGTTCTTC	NA	TRBV6-5	NA	TRBJ2-1
CAWSVGPTRRRAGVTDTQYF	TGTGCCTGGAGTGTAGGCCCGACTCGCCGGAGAGCGGGGGTCACAGATACGCAGTATTTT	NA	TRBV30	TRBD2	TRBJ2-3
CASSLAGTSGITGELFF	TGCGCCAGCAGCTTGGCCGGGACTAGCGGCATAACCGGGGAGCTGTTTTTT	NA	TRBV5-1	TRBD2	TRBJ2-2
CASSGRDGPQHF	TGTGCCAGCAGCGGACGGGATGGGCCCCAGCATTTT	NA	TRBV7-2	NA	TRBJ1-5
CASSQDVRVGEKLFF	TGTGCCAGCAGCCAAGACGTGCGGGTAGGAGAAAAACTGTTTTTT	NA	TRBV3-1/TRBV3-2	NA	TRBJ1-4
CASTGTGGNEQFF	TGCGCCAGCACCGGGACAGGGGGCAATGAGCAGTTCTTC	NA	TRBV5-1	TRBD1	TRBJ2-1
CASSLDPSGRAHNEQFF	TGTGCCAGCAGCTTAGACCCTAGCGGGAGGGCCCACAATGAGCAGTTCTTC	NA	TRBV11-3	TRBD2	TRBJ2-1
CASSSGQPSRNTEAFF	TGTGCCAGCAGTTCGGGACAGCCATCTAGAAACACTGAAGCTTTCTTT	NA	TRBV27	TRBD1	TRBJ1-1
CASSFPGGNSPLHF	TGTGCCAGCAGCTTCCCGGGGGGGAATTCACCCCTCCACTTT	few	TRBV7-2	NA	TRBJ1-6
CASSRDRGSGELFF	TGTGCCAGCAGCCGTGACAGGGGGTCCGGGGAGCTGTTTTTT	NA	TRBV7-9	TRBD1	TRBJ2-2
CASSVGASPNEQFF	TGTGCCAGCAGCGTGGGGGCGAGCCCCAATGAGCAGTTCTTC	NA	TRBV9	NA	TRBJ2-1
CASSSNVPGQGYYEQYF	TGTGCCAGCAGCTCCAATGTCCCGGGACAGGGTTACTACGAGCAGTACTTC	NA	TRBV11-2	TRBD1	TRBJ2-7
CASSSRATNYGYTF	TGTGCCAGCAGCTCCAGGGCTACTAACTATGGCTACACCTTC	few	TRBV7-9	NA	TRBJ1-2
CASSSRDTGRSDEQYF	TGCGCCAGCAGCTCCCGGGACACGGGGCGGTCCGACGAGCAGTACTTC	NA	TRBV5-1	NA	TRBJ2-7
CASSLGVFQRGEQYF	TGTGCCAGCAGCTTGGGGGTGTTCCAGCGAGGCGAGCAGTACTTC	NA	TRBV5-5	NA	TRBJ2-7
CASNGGDTQYF	TGCGCCAGCAACGGGGGGGATACGCAGTATTTT	once	TRBV5-1	TRBD2	TRBJ2-3
CAIPGGQGGETQYF	TGTGCCATCCCAGGAGGGCAGGGAGGGGAGACCCAGTACTTC	NA	TRBV21-1	NA	TRBJ2-5
CATRYGQGHSYEQYF	TGTGCCACCCGCTACGGACAGGGACACTCCTACGAGCAGTACTTC	NA	TRBV19	TRBD1	TRBJ2-7
CASSEAGLGNTIYF	TGTGCCAGCAGTGAAGCGGGGCTAGGAAACACCATATATTTT	NA	TRBV2	NA	TRBJ1-3
CASSFQGGNYGYTF	TGTGCCAGCAGCTTCCAGGGCGGAAACTATGGCTACACCTTC	NA	TRBV7-9	NA	TRBJ1-2
CASSQLAGAGETQYF	TGTGCCAGCAGCCAACTGGCGGGAGCGGGAGAGACCCAGTACTTC	NA	TRBV14	TRBD2	TRBJ2-5
CASSPRTAGAYEQYF	TGTGCCAGCAGTCCACGGACAGCCGGGGCTTACGAGCAGTACTTC	NA	TRBV6-2/TRBV6-3	NA	TRBJ2-7
CASRLGSGPQHF	TGTGCCAGCAGGCTAGGCTCTGGACCCCAGCATTTT	NA	TRBV11-2	NA	TRBJ1-5
CASSQPGLAGWNTGELFF	TGTGCCAGCAGCCAACCGGGACTAGCGGGATGGAACACCGGGGAGCTGTTTTTT	NA	TRBV3-1/TRBV3-2	TRBD2	TRBJ2-2
CASSTGGTGNTIYF	TGTGCCAGCAGTACAGGGGGAACTGGAAACACCATATATTTT	few	TRBV6-5	TRBD1	TRBJ1-3
CSVTAGYSNYGYTF	TGCAGCGTTACCGCAGGGTATTCTAACTATGGCTACACCTTC	NA	TRBV29-1	NA	TRBJ1-2
CATSDQGQGGTDTQYF	TGTGCCACCAGTGACCAGGGACAGGGTGGCACAGATACGCAGTATTTT	NA	TRBV24-1	TRBD1	TRBJ2-3
CASSPTGGNEQFF	TGTGCCAGCAGTCCGACAGGGGGCAATGAGCAGTTCTTC	NA	TRBV6-5	TRBD1	TRBJ2-1